The 21 T cell receptor beta chains in this list originate from one sample, sequenced in a study of CD8 T cells in ankylosing spondylitis. TCRdb re-called the 5' RACE reads through MiXCR, storing one row per CDR3 protein. The sample has 200,000 to 250,000 distinct CDR3 sequences, roughly 26% seen once. The sequencing sample was made of blood, either unsorted or a sorted T cell fraction (not recorded which). These receptors came from a male donor with ankylosing spondylitis or in good health (not recorded which).

Many counts were recorded for this clonotype. The chain recombines TRBV5-5 with TRBJ2-7; 11 bases match TRBD2. V shed 2 bases and J 2 bases; nucleotides not matched to a gene: 3. The CDR3 is 15 residues long. Germline lookup yields CDR1 SGHKS and CDR2 YYEKEE (reference sequence). In DNA form, the CDR3 reads TGTGCCAGCAGCTTAACTAGCGGGGGAACCTACGAGCAGTACTTC. This gives the protein CASSLTSGGTYEQYF.

This clonotype was seen ten or more times. The V call is TRBV29-1, the J call TRBJ2-5; the match to TRBD2 covers 8 bases. The length of the CDR3 is 13 residues. Germline V CDR1 and CDR2: SQVTM, ANQGSEA. The V segment lost 8 bases and the J segment 4 bases; nucleotides outside the gene matches: 9. CDR3 sequence reads: CSSGTRMLETQYF. CDR3 nucleotides: TGCAGCTCCGGGACTAGAATGTTAGAGACCCAGTACTTC.

The rearrangement links TRBV15 to TRBJ2-3, with D hard to call. CDR1 LNHNV and CDR2 YYDKDF come from the germline V gene (reference sequence). V lost 0 bases, J lost 3 bases, and 13 bases lay in between. The CDR3 has 16 residues. CDR3 in amino acids: CATSRDIGVLTDTQYF. The CDR3 region has the DNA TGTGCCACCAGCAGAGATATTGGGGTTCTGACAGATACGCAGTATTTT.

In its sample, this clonotype was seen many times. The V gene is TRBV12-3 or TRBV12-4, the J gene TRBJ1-1; 8 bases match TRBD1. The CDR3 has 12 residues. V was pared by 6 bases and J by 9 bases, with 6 bases of the junction left unmatched. The CDR3 region is CASSPGQGQAFF. In nucleotides, the CDR3 is TGTGCCAGCAGCCCCGGACAGGGCCAAGCTTTCTTT.

The table lists this clonotype with many counts. The rearrangement uses TRBV4-1 and TRBJ2-7, with 8 bases lining up with TRBD1. The junction had 4 bases not matched to a gene; V was cut back by 0 bases and J by 3 bases. The CDR3 totals 15 residues. Germline-derived CDR1 and CDR2 are MGHRA and YSYEKL. This CDR3 is CASSQEGQVYYEQYF. Here the CDR3 DNA reads TGCGCCAGCAGCCAAGAGGGACAGGTGTACTACGAGCAGTACTTC.

This clonotype was picked up many times. The rearrangement links TRBV6-5 to TRBJ1-5; 8 positions match TRBD1. Germline CDR1 MNHEY, CDR2 SVGAGI. This CDR3 has 15 residues. V lost 0 bases to trimming and J lost 7 bases; unmatched junction nucleotides: 5. CDR3 protein: CASSYSGTGAQPQHF. CDR3 in DNA: TGTGCCAGCAGTTACTCCGGGACAGGAGCCCAGCCCCAGCATTTT.

This clonotype was detected once. The chain employs TRBV15 and TRBJ2-7; D may correspond to TRBD1 or TRBD2 (5 bases each). V was clipped by 0 bases and J by 4 bases, with 13 bases between them. Germline V gives CDR1 LNHNV, CDR2 YYDKDF (reference sequence). This CDR3 region has 15 residues. CDR3 sequence (DNA): TGTGCCACCAGCAGAGATCGGGGCATTAGTTACGAGCAGTACTTC. It codes for CATSRDRGISYEQYF. Together with reference TRBV15 and TRBJ2-7, the CDR3 gives the full variable domain: DAMVIQNPRYQVTQFGKPVTLSCSQTLNHNVMYWYQQKSSQAPKLLFHYYDKDFNNEADTPDNFQSRRPNTSFCFLDIRSPGLGDTAMYLCATSRDRGISYEQYFGPGTRLTVT.

This clonotype has a handful of counts. CDR3 DNA: TGCAGTGCTAGTGGGGGGGTTTCCTATAATTCACCCCTCCACTTT. This gives the protein CSASGGVSYNSPLHF. The chain uses TRBV20-1 and TRBJ1-6; possibly TRBD1 for D (5 bases). Trimming removed 3 bases from V and 1 base from J, with 10 bases in between. Germline CDR1 and CDR2: DFQATT and SNEGSKA (reference sequence). The CDR3 consists of 15 residues.

This clonotype has only a few counts. The rearrangement joins TRBV2 to TRBJ1-4; the D is unclear. Germline CDR1 reads SNHLY; CDR2 reads FYNNEI. The CDR3 consists of 14 residues. V lost 4 bases and J lost 4, with 10 bases in between. CDR3 protein: CASSVRASNEKLFF. The DNA of the CDR3 is TGTGCCAGCAGTGTAAGGGCCAGTAATGAAAAACTGTTTTTT.

This clonotype was seen at least ten times. This sequence joins TRBV2 and TRBJ2-4; D is unclear. The CDR3 has 15 residues. V lost 10 bases to trimming and J lost 10 bases, with 26 bases between them. The germline CDR1 and CDR2 sequences are SNHLY and FYNNEI. The CDR3 region is CATEPLDPRLRIQYF. For the CDR3, the DNA is TGTGCCACCGAGCCTTTGGACCCCAGGTTAAGGATTCAGTACTTC.

The chain has TRBV20-1 and TRBJ1-1; D not certain. The CDR3 runs to 16 residues. The germline V gene encodes CDR1 DFQATT and CDR2 SNEGSKA (reference sequence). The ends were cut back, 0 bases at V and 1 base at J, with 15 bases in the middle. The CDR3 is CSARDHMAATNTEAFF. CDR3 coding DNA: TGCAGTGCTAGAGATCACATGGCAGCTACGAACACTGAAGCTTTCTTT.

At least ten counts were recorded for this clonotype. Mismatch with germline at one junction end may stem from a read error. The V gene is TRBV3-1, the J gene TRBJ1-1; D gene unclear. Per the germline V gene, CDR1 is LGHDT and CDR2 is YNNKEL (reference sequence). There are 14 residues in the CDR3. In DNA, the CDR3 is TGCGCCAGCAGCTTAAGAACGGGGAACACTGAAGCTTTCTTT. Residues: CASSLRTGNTEAFF.

This clonotype was recorded many times. The chain joins TRBV10-3 to TRBJ2-5; D uncertain. CDR1 ENHRY and CDR2 SYGVKD come from the germline V gene. Trimming removed 2 bases at V and 2 bases at J, with 6 bases between. There are 13 residues in the CDR3. In DNA, the CDR3 is TGTGCCATCAGTGAGGGCAGTCAAGAGACCCAGTACTTC. Protein sequence: CAISEGSQETQYF.

This clonotype was seen repeatedly, ten times or more. The J gene is TRBJ2-5, the V gene TRBV3-1; the match to TRBD2 covers 13 bases. Germline lookup yields CDR1 LGHDT and CDR2 YNNKEL (reference sequence). V was clipped by 5 bases and J by 0 bases; unmatched bases: 9. The CDR3 covers 18 residues. CDR3 DNA sequence: TGTGCCAGCAGCTACGGACTAGCGGGAGTGAGGTACCAAGAGACCCAGTACTTC. Translation: CASSYGLAGVRYQETQYF.

The genes are TRBV12-3 or TRBV12-4 and TRBJ2-1, with 8 nucleotides matching TRBD1. The CDR3 spans 14 residues. V dropped 7 bases and J dropped 6; count of bases not matched to a gene: 8. The CDR3 DNA is TGTGCCAGCACCGACAGGGGTGTCGGCAATGAGCAGTTCTTC. It is translated as CASTDRGVGNEQFF.

This clonotype occurred many times. J is TRBJ2-2 and V is TRBV12-5, with 9 bases identical to TRBD1. With 2 bases clipped from V and 4 bases from J, the junction kept 8 bases outside the gene matches. The CDR3 is 17 amino acids. The germline V gene has CDR1 LGHNT and CDR2 FRNRAP. CDR3 in amino acids: CASGLSRGQGATGELFF. CDR3 sequence (DNA): TGTGCTAGTGGTTTGAGCCGGGGACAGGGTGCCACCGGGGAGCTGTTTTTT.

The chain joins TRBV3-1 to TRBJ1-1, with no clear D. The germline V gene has CDR1 LGHDT and CDR2 YNNKEL (reference sequence). The germline V and J ends were trimmed by 1 base and 4 bases, with 7 bases remaining between them. The CDR3 is made up of 13 amino acids. CDR3 bases: TGTGCCAGCAGCCAAGGGAAGGGCACTGAAGCTTTCTTT. Residues: CASSQGKGTEAFF. Full variable domain (rest looked up from reference TRBV3-1 and TRBJ1-1): DTAVSQTPKYLVTQMGNDKSIKCEQNLGHDTMYWYKQDSKKFLKIMFSYNNKELIINETVPNRFSPKSPDKAHLNLHINSLELGDSAVYFCASSQGKGTEAFFGQGTRLTVV.

Ten or more counts support this clonotype. CDR3 residues: CASSLVDHPGETQYF. The CDR3 DNA reads as TGTGCCAGCAGCTTGGTGGACCACCCCGGGGAGACCCAGTACTTC. The chain recombines TRBV5-5 with TRBJ2-5, with unresolved D. The germline CDR1 and CDR2 sequences are SGHKS and YYEKEE (reference sequence). Trimming took off 0 bases at V and 5 bases at J, with 14 bases between the two ends. The CDR3 contains 15 residues.

The sample holds many counts of this clonotype. This chain uses TRBV29-1 with TRBJ1-1, with TRBD1 as a possible D gene (5 bases). Germline V lookup: CDR1 SQVTM, CDR2 ANQGSEA. There are 12 residues in the CDR3. V was trimmed by 4 bases and J by 4 bases, leaving 10 bases between them. Here the CDR3 reads CSVVRGATEAFF. The CDR3 DNA follows: TGCAGCGTTGTGCGAGGGGCCACTGAAGCTTTCTTT.

The sample holds many counts of this clonotype. V and J are TRBV20-1 and TRBJ2-7; D might be TRBD1 (5 bases). The CDR3 spans 14 residues. CDR1 is DFQATT and CDR2 is SNEGSKA in the germline V gene (reference sequence). Trimming took 3 bases from V and 5 from J, leaving 17 bases between them. The CDR3 is CSASGQGRGDEQYF. In DNA form, the CDR3 reads TGCAGTGCTAGCGGTCAGGGCAGAGGAGACGAGCAGTACTTC.

This clonotype came up many times. In nucleotides, the CDR3 is TGCGCCAGCAGCGAAACCCCGCCTGCTGAAGCTTTCTTT. The encoded protein is CASSETPPAEAFF. The chain links TRBV5-1 to TRBJ1-1; no definite D call. The V gene's germline CDR1 is SGHRS and CDR2 YFSETQ. V dropped 4 bases and J dropped 6 bases, with 13 bases sitting between them. CDR3 length equals 13 residues. Based on the CDR3 plus reference TRBV5-1 and TRBJ1-1, the full variable domain is KAGVTQTPRYLIKTRGQQVTLSCSPISGHRSVSWYQQTPGQGLQFLFEYFSETQRNKGNFPGRFSGRQFSNSRSEMNVSTLELGDSALYLCASSETPPAEAFFGQGTRLTVV.